The clone carrying this TCR beta chain was observed a single time. This record comes from a study of control samples from healthy donors and cancer patients. Profiling relied on immunoSEQ multiplex PCR, and the TCRdb table lists in-frame clones only, not all of them. This sample has about 53,000 clones; about 90% occur once, and the top ten carry 11% to 15%. This CDR3 comprises 12 residues. V lost 0 bases and J lost 7, with 9 bases in between. Looked up from germline, CDR1 is SQVTM and CDR2 is ANQGSEA. The sequenced sample consisted of PBMCs. The chain carries TRBV29-1 and TRBJ1-2, with D maybe TRBD1 (5 bases). The sequence came from a man aged 55 to 69 with head and neck cancer. This chain's CDR3 is CSVEDPGTGYTF. Here the CDR3 DNA reads TGCAGCGTTGAAGATCCAGGGACTGGCTACACCTTC.